The clone carrying this TCR beta chain occurred once. Its specificity is not known. Germline V CDR1 and CDR2: MNHEY, SVGEGT. Trimming removed 5 bases from V and 2 bases from J; junction bases left unmatched: 10. The CDR3 has 16 residues. Combined were second doses at about 4 or about 12 weeks. This sample is drawn from a study of T cell responses to AZD1222 COVID-19 vaccine. Sequencing used immunoSEQ multiplex PCR; TCRdb keeps in-frame clones, though not all of them. This repertoire shows 150,000 to 200,000 clones, 90% to 95% found once; its top ten account for 4.5% to 5.5%. Regarding the study as a whole: Nearly half of spike-specific TCRs reportedly go after variant regions that carry no mutations. None of the repertoires were sampled until the peak T cell response had passed.

Specimen: peripheral blood, collected 28 days after the second AZD1222 dose. V and J are TRBV6-2 or TRBV6-3 and TRBJ2-5, with 8 nucleotides matching TRBD1. The source is an adult who received the AZD1222 COVID-19 vaccine. CDR3 sequence: CASSANDRGTQETQYF. The CDR3, as DNA: TGTGCCAGCAGTGCTAACGACAGGGGAACACAAGAGACCCAGTACTTC.